This T cell receptor (beta chain) was captured by sequencing in a study of human T cells and chemical hapten exposure (dated by TCRdb to 2020 to 2023). For the wider study: For sensitization, 2% DPC in acetone was applied to a roughly 2 cm by roughly 2 cm area of upper inner arm skin. This study followed changes in the peripheral blood TCR repertoire in vivo during primary and secondary sensitization of alopecia patients to the hapten diphenylcyclopropenone (DPC). Libraries were pooled for sequencing, and variation in per-sample TCR yields was attributed mainly to small differences in library volumes within the pool. Patch testing on the upper back used Finn chambers containing 0.01% DPC, with scoring done after 6 days according to International Contact Dermatitis Research Group standards. The patient cohort, mostly female, included alopecia areata with under or over 50% scalp involvement, alopecia totalis and alopecia universalis. For TCR sequencing, blood came from 25 to 35 alopecia patients at anywhere from one to four time points (pre-sensitization, 2, 6 and 24 weeks). Blood samples were taken from patients before sensitization (week 0) and then at 2, 6 and about 24 weeks after DPC sensitization. Throughout the study period of around 25 weeks, patients also received therapeutic DPC doses to the scalp every week. Beyond this particular receptor, the publication reports: The number of PT1 expanded TCRs positively correlated with patch test score, significant at thresholds 8, 16 and 32 but not 4. Because all patients had alopecia, a presumed autoimmune disease, the immune response of the patients might differ from that of healthy individuals. DPC sensitization did not change how many TCRs were above 1 in 1000 frequency, and no evidence was found of alterations in global repertoire structure. After repeated subsampling, the strength of the expansion versus patch-test correlation and the threshold at which it became significant changed. Compared with pre-sensitization or healthy control sets, expanded TCRs formed significantly more large CDR3 similarity clusters, which is consistent with antigen-driven responses.

In light of the paper, this sample's time point label describes: pre-sensitization, week 0. The sample's treatment or condition label, decoded: therapeutic diphenylcyclopropenone sensitization with weekly scalp DPC. At each patch-test visit, blood was drawn before the patch test was applied. Patients were considered eligible if aged 18 to 70, diagnosed with alopecia and deemed suitable for DPC therapy, and patients were excluded if pregnant. Unfractionated whole blood was collected in Tempus Blood RNA tubes, and total RNA was extracted from that blood. CDR1 SQVTM and CDR2 ANQGSEA are derived from the germline V gene. Trimmed from V: 6 bases; trimmed from J: 1 base; junction bases lacking a gene match: 13. The CDR3 runs 16 residues from the cysteine to the phenylalanine. Only the CDR3 DNA stays, 48 bases, in frame from base 1. Library generation was performed with RACE. Sequencing was carried out with a NextSeq 500. Library preparation attached unique molecular identifiers to individual cDNA molecules for quantitative, reproducible TCR counting. Both TCR alpha and TCR beta chains were sequenced from each blood RNA sample. The original methods were these. A median of roughly 99,000 TCRs per sample was observed, with a range of about 20,000 to 750,000. The Decombinator software suite was used to annotate the V, J and CDR3 of the TCR reads. Every sample was subsampled to the same number of TCRs (28,000) for the PS versus PT1 abundance plots. Expanded TCRs were defined as absent before sensitization and observed at least eight times at the 2-week time point. Through fastp at Q25 and MiXCR, TCRdb rebuilt clones from the public reads, retaining in-frame beta chains. Merged by CDR3 protein, the rows form single entries marked with the most common genes and DNA. TCRdb, rather than the study authors, made the V and J calls. The sample contains 250,000 or so distinct CDR3 sequences, approximately 7.5% of them found a single time. Clones ranked in the top ten supply roughly 1.2% of the sample.

Turning to this clonotype: It has no known antigen specificity. Nothing much larger sits one base from this clone, and base qualities are not available.

The sample consisted of whole blood, taken in connection with sensitization to the hapten diphenylcyclopropenone (DPC). The rearrangement joined TRBV29-1 to TRBJ2-5; TRBD2 aligns with 8 central bases. This TCR was sampled from a man aged 18-30 years with alopecia areata. Some clones in this sample may be carry-over from other donors' samples. The DNA sequence is as follows: TGCAGCGTCACTGAGGGGATAGCGGGGAGCCAAGAGACCCAGTACTTC. Its protein reads: CSVTEGIAGSQETQYF.